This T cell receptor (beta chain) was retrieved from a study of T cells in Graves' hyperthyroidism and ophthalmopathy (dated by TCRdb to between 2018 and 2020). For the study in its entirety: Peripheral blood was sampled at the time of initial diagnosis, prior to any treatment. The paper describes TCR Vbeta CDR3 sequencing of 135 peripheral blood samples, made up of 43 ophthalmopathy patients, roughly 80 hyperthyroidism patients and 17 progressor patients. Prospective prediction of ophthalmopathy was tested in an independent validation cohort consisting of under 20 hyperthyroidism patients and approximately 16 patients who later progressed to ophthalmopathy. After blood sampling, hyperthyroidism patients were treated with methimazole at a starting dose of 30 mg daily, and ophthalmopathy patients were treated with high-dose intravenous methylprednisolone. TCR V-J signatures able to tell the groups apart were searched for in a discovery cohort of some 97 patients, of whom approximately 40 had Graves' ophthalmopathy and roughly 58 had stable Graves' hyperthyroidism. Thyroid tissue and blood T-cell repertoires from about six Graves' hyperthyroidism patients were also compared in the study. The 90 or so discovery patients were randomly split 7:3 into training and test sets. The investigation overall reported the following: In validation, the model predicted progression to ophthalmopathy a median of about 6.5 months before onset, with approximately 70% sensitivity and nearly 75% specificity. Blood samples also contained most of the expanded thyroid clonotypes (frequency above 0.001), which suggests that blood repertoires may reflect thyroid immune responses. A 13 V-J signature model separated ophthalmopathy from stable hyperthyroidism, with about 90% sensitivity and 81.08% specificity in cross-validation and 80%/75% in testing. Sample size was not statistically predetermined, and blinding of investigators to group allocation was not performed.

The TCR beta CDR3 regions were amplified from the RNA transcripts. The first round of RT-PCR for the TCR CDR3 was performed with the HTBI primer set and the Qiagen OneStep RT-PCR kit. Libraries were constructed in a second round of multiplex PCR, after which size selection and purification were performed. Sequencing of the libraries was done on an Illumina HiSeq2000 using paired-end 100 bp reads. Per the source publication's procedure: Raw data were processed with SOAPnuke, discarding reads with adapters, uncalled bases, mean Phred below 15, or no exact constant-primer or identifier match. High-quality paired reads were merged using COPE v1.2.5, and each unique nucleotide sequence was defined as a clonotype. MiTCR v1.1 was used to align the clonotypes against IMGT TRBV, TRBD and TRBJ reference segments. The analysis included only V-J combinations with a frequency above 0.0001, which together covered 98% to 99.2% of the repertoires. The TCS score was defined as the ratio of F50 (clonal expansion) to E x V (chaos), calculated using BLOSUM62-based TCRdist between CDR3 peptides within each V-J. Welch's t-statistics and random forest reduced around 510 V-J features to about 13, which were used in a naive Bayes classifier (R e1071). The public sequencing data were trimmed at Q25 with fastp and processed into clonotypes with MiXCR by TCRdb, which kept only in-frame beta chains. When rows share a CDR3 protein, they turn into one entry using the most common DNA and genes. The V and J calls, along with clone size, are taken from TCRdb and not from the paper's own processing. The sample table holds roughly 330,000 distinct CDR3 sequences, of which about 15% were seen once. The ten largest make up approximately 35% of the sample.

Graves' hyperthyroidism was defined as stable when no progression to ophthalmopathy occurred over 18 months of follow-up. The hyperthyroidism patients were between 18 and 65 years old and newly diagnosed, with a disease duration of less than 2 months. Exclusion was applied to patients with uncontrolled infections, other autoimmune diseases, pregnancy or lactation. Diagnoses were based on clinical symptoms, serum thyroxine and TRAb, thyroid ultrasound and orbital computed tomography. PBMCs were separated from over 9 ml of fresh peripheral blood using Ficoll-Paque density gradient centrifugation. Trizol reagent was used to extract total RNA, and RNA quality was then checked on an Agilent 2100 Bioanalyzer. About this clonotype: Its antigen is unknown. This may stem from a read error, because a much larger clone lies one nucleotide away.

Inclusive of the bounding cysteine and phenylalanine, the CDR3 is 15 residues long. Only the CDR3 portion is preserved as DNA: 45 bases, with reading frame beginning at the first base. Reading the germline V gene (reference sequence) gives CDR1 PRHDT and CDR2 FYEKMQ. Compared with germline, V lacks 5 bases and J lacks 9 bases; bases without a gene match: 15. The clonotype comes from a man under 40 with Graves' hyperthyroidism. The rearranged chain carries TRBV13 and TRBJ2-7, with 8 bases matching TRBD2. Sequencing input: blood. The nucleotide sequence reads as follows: TGTGCCAGCAGCCCCCTTCGCGGGAGGTCCCACGGGCAGTACTTC. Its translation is CASSPLRGRSHGQYF.